The 9 T cell receptor beta chains below all came from one sample that was sequenced in a study of beta chain features in type 1 diabetes. Every bit of the isolated RNA underwent reverse transcription, so sequencing read expressed TCRB transcripts. The protocol was immunoSEQ multiplex PCR, while the TCRdb copy is restricted to in-frame clones and leaves out a portion. This table holds a few hundred thousand clones, about 16% found once. The sequencing sample was made of naive CD4+ T cells from blood. These receptors were taken from a woman between 18 and 29 years old in good health.

This clone was recorded a few times. The chain recombines TRBV7-9 with TRBJ2-7; 8 bases align to TRBD1. This CDR3 has 14 residues. J gave up 4 bases and V 5 bases, and 7 bases lay outside the gene matches. Germline CDR1 is SEHNR and CDR2 is FQNEAQ (reference sequence). CDR3 region: CASSGDRTGYEQYF. DNA of the CDR3: TGTGCCAGCAGCGGGGACAGGACGGGGTACGAGCAGTACTTC.

This clone was seen a handful of times. CDR3 DNA: TGTGCCAGCAGTCGGGGCGGGGGGGCACAAGAGACCCAGTACTTC. It is translated as CASSRGGGAQETQYF. V is TRBV28 and J is TRBJ2-5; TRBD2 matches 9 bases. This CDR3 is built from 15 residues. V lost 5 bases and J lost 2; bases outside the gene matches: 6. Germline V CDR1 and CDR2: MDHEN, SYDVKM.

This clone occurred a few times. This chain links TRBV7-8 with TRBJ2-7, with 10 positions matching TRBD1. The CDR3 runs to 15 residues. Losses at the gene ends were 5 bases for V and 2 bases for J; bases not matched to a gene: 6. Germline V gene sequence: CDR1 SGHVS, CDR2 FQNEAQ. The CDR3 reads CASSQSGTGAYEQYF. In DNA form, the CDR3 reads TGTGCCAGCAGCCAGTCAGGGACAGGGGCCTACGAGCAGTACTTC.

This chain connects TRBV12-5 to TRBJ1-1, with TRBD1 identical over 8 bases. The V gene's germline CDR1 is LGHNT and CDR2 FRNRAP. This CDR3 is built from 15 residues. V trimming: 4 bases; J trimming: 4 bases; junction bases outside the gene matches: 8. As DNA, the CDR3 is TGTGCTAGTGGTTCCGGTCCAGGGGGCATCACTGAAGCTTTCTTT. Encoded protein: CASGSGPGGITEAFF.

This clone was seen a few times. V and J are TRBV28 and TRBJ1-1; 10 bases are a match to TRBD1. V lost 5 bases to trimming and J lost 1 base; unmatched junction nucleotides: 10. The CDR3 contains 17 residues. The germline V gene encodes CDR1 MDHEN and CDR2 SYDVKM. Here the CDR3 reads CASSRTGTGVRNTEAFF. The CDR3 nucleotides are TGTGCCAGCAGTCGAACCGGGACAGGGGTGAGGAACACTGAAGCTTTCTTT. The complete variable domain, with remaining parts taken from reference TRBV28 and TRBJ1-1, reads DVKVTQSSRYLVKRTGEKVFLECVQDMDHENMFWYRQDPGLGLRLIYFSYDVKMKEKGDIPEGYSVSREKKERFSLILESASTNQTSMYLCASSRTGTGVRNTEAFFGQGTRLTVV.

This sequence joins TRBV28 and TRBJ2-1; no clear D gene. Germline CDR1 and CDR2: MDHEN and SYDVKM. This CDR3 contains 17 residues. The V end was cut by 4 bases, the J end by 7 bases, with 23 bases between. Here the CDR3 DNA reads TGTGCCAGCAGTTCCCCGGTGGGCTCCTTAAGTGGGAATGAGCAGTTCTTC. Protein product: CASSSPVGSLSGNEQFF. The whole variable domain, remainder taken from reference TRBV28 and TRBJ2-1, is DVKVTQSSRYLVKRTGEKVFLECVQDMDHENMFWYRQDPGLGLRLIYFSYDVKMKEKGDIPEGYSVSREKKERFSLILESASTNQTSMYLCASSSPVGSLSGNEQFFGPGTRLTVL.

For the CDR3, the DNA is TGTGCCAGCAGCGTAGCTTTAGCGTCCTGGGGGAGGGTCTACGAGCAGTACTTC. Translation: CASSVALASWGRVYEQYF. The V and J genes are TRBV9 and TRBJ2-7, with 7 bases identical to TRBD2. Germline V gives CDR1 SGDLS, CDR2 YYNGEE. This CDR3 contains 18 residues. V shed 0 bases, J shed 3 bases, and the junction held 15 bases outside the gene matches.

The genes are TRBV20-1 and TRBJ2-5; perhaps TRBD1 as D (5 bases). The V gene's germline CDR1 is DFQATT and CDR2 SNEGSKA (reference sequence). There are 11 residues in the CDR3. Trimming removed 8 bases from V and 0 bases from J, with 7 bases in between. The DNA of the CDR3 is TGCAGTTCGACAGACCAAGAGACCCAGTACTTC. Translation: CSSTDQETQYF.

This sequence joins TRBV28 and TRBJ1-2; 7 nucleotides align to TRBD1. The CDR3 has 12 residues. J gave up 7 bases and V 5 bases, and 4 bases lay outside the gene matches. Germline V gene lookup returns CDR1 MDHEN and CDR2 SYDVKM. The CDR3 is CASSTQGFGYTF. The CDR3 nucleotides are TGTGCCAGCAGTACACAGGGGTTTGGCTACACCTTC.